This T cell receptor beta chain was profiled in a study of tumor-infiltrating lymphocytes in oesophageal squamous cell carcinoma. One entry per CDR3 protein results from TCRdb running MiXCR on the PCR reads. This repertoire shows thousands of distinct CDR3 sequences, roughly 15% found once; its top ten account for around a sixth. The sequenced material came from esophageal tumor tissue. The origin of this receptor is a male donor with esophageal squamous cell carcinoma.

CDR3 sequence (DNA): TGTGCCAGCAGTTATTACACAAAGAACACTGAAGCTTTCTTT. It translates to CASSYYTKNTEAFF. This chain joins TRBV6-6 and TRBJ1-1; D is uncertain. The CDR3 consists of 14 residues. Per the germline V gene, CDR1 is MNHNY and CDR2 is SVGAGI (reference sequence). With 3 bases removed from V and 1 base from J, the gap between germline ends came to 9 bases.